A single sample is the source of the 28 T cell receptor beta chains below, sequenced in a study of CD8 T cells in Susac syndrome. Reverse transcription of roughly 0.5 to 1 ug RNA was carried out with random hexamers. TCRdb redid the calling of the immunoSEQ multiplex PCR reads with MiXCR, one entry per CDR3 protein. Altogether a few hundred thousand distinct CDR3 sequences are present, about 94% being singletons, with the ten largest covering 0.15%. Source material: CD4+ T cells from PBMCs. All receptors come from a human donor with Susac syndrome.

The V call is TRBV20-1, the J call TRBJ2-7; 9 bases match TRBD1. Germline V lookup: CDR1 DFQATT, CDR2 SNEGSKA (reference sequence). CDR3 length: 15 amino acids. Unmatched junction bases numbered 7, after V lost 3 bases and J lost 1 base. The CDR3 protein is CSASRRQGVSYEQYF. The CDR3 DNA is TGCAGTGCTAGCCGGCGACAGGGGGTTTCCTACGAGCAGTACTTC.

The chain combines TRBV30 with TRBJ1-2; D uncertain. The V gene lost 3 bases and the J gene lost 1 base, with 18 bases spanning the gap. This CDR3 has 16 residues. Germline CDR1 reads GTSNPN; CDR2 reads SVGIG (reference sequence). The CDR3 region has the DNA TGTGCCTGGAGGGGAAGGGTACAGTCCCTTAACTATGGCTACACCTTC. This gives the protein CAWRGRVQSLNYGYTF.

V usage is TRBV10-2 and J usage is TRBJ2-5; D might be TRBD2 (5 bases). Germline CDR1 and CDR2: WSHSY and SAAADI. The CDR3 totals 14 residues. V lost 2 bases and J lost 7, with 14 bases in between. CDR3: CASSEVTGKGTQYF. The CDR3, as DNA: TGCGCCAGCAGTGAGGTGACGGGAAAAGGGACCCAGTACTTC.

The chain is built from TRBV30 and TRBJ1-2; D not certain. Looked up from germline, CDR1 is GTSNPN and CDR2 is SVGIG (reference sequence). Trimming removed 0 bases from V and 8 bases from J, with 10 bases in between. The CDR3 is 12 residues long. CDR3 DNA sequence: TGTGCCTGGAGTGTGGTCTCGGTAGGCTACACCTTC. This encodes CAWSVVSVGYTF.

The chain joins TRBV20-1 to TRBJ1-1, with 7 positions matching TRBD1. Trimming removed 6 bases from V and 0 bases from J; junction bases left unmatched: 7. The CDR3 sequence is 14 residues long. Germline loops: CDR1 DFQATT, CDR2 SNEGSKA (reference sequence). The CDR3 sequence is CSAITTGVNTEAFF. CDR3 DNA: TGCAGTGCCATTACCACAGGGGTGAACACTGAAGCTTTCTTT.

The chain couples TRBV5-1 to TRBJ2-1, with 12 positions matching TRBD2. The V segment lost 1 base and the J segment 0 bases; nucleotides outside the gene matches: 8. Germline V gene sequence: CDR1 SGHRS, CDR2 YFSETQ. CDR3 length: 19 residues. The CDR3 loop is CASSLTSGGLISSYNEQFF. CDR3 DNA: TGCGCCAGCAGCTTGACTAGCGGGGGGCTTATTAGCTCCTACAATGAGCAGTTCTTC.

The J gene is TRBJ2-3, the V gene TRBV10-3; the D call may be TRBD1 or TRBD2 (5 bases each). V lost 10 bases to trimming and J lost 2 bases, with 13 bases between them. This CDR3 is 13 amino acids long. Germline V CDR1 and CDR2: ENHRY, SYGVKD. For the CDR3, the DNA is TGTGCCACCGGGGACGGCCTCACAGATACGCAGTATTTT. Encoded protein: CATGDGLTDTQYF.

V and J are TRBV28 and TRBJ2-1, with TRBD2 matching over 9 bases. Germline V lookup: CDR1 MDHEN, CDR2 SYDVKM. The CDR3 contains 15 residues. With 5 bases clipped from V and 6 bases from J, the junction kept 8 bases outside the gene matches. The CDR3 is CASSPPGLATNEQFF. The CDR3, as DNA: TGTGCCAGCAGTCCCCCGGGACTAGCCACCAATGAGCAGTTCTTC.

The rearrangement joins TRBV6-5 to TRBJ1-2; 7 positions match TRBD1. Germline CDR1 is MNHEY and CDR2 is SVGAGI. J lost 8 bases, V lost 1 base, and 13 bases had no gene match. The CDR3 extends over 16 amino acids. The CDR3 DNA is TGTGCCAGCAGTTACTGGCGCAAAGGACAGGACCCCGGCTACACCTTC. This translates into CASSYWRKGQDPGYTF.

This chain connects TRBV18 to TRBJ1-4; D gene uncertain. The CDR3 has 14 amino acids. Trimming pared 0 bases from V and 4 bases from J, leaving 6 bases between. CDR1 KGHSH and CDR2 LQKENI come from the germline V gene. CDR3 region: CASSPPAFNEKLFF. Written as DNA, the CDR3 is TGTGCCAGCTCACCACCGGCCTTTAATGAAAAACTGTTTTTT.

This chain joins TRBV6-1 and TRBJ1-2, with TRBD1 matching 9 bases. V shed 3 bases and J 0 bases; nucleotides not matched to a gene: 8. This CDR3 comprises 17 residues. Germline V CDR1 and CDR2: MNHNS, SASEGT. The CDR3: CASSEEFRTGANYGYTF. The CDR3 nucleotides read TGTGCCAGCAGTGAGGAATTTCGGACAGGGGCTAACTATGGCTACACCTTC.

The rearrangement links TRBV5-4 to TRBJ2-3; D perhaps matches TRBD2 (5 bases). Trimming stripped 0 bases from V and 0 bases from J, with 11 bases between. CDR3 size: 16 residues. Looked up from germline, CDR1 is SGHNT and CDR2 is YYREEE (reference sequence). The CDR3, as DNA: TGTGCCAGCAGCTTGGCCGGGGTATCTAGCACAGATACGCAGTATTTT. Translation: CASSLAGVSSTDTQYF.

The chain employs TRBV11-3 and TRBJ2-4; 8 positions agree with TRBD1. This CDR3 has 17 residues. With 5 bases clipped from V and 0 bases from J, the junction kept 9 bases outside the gene matches. CDR1 is SGHNT and CDR2 is YENEEA in the germline V gene. The chain's CDR3 is CASSRAGTGLAKNIQYF. The CDR3 DNA reads as TGTGCCAGCAGCCGGGCCGGGACAGGTTTAGCCAAAAACATTCAGTACTTC.

The rearrangement uses TRBV20-1 and TRBJ1-1; D perhaps matches TRBD1 (6 bases). Trimming took 3 bases from V and 0 from J, leaving 11 bases between them. The germline gives CDR1 DFQATT, CDR2 SNEGSKA (reference sequence). This CDR3 is built from 14 residues. The CDR3 spells CSASTGSLNTEAFF. The CDR3 DNA is TGCAGTGCTAGTACAGGGTCCCTGAACACTGAAGCTTTCTTT.

This chain uses TRBV7-8 with TRBJ1-4; 7 positions agree with TRBD1. Germline loops: CDR1 SGHVS, CDR2 FQNEAQ. With V trimmed by 10 bases and J by 2 bases, 10 bases remained unmatched. The CDR3 extends over 15 amino acids. In DNA, the CDR3 is TGTGCCACCAAAGCTCACAGGGGTACTAATGAAAAACTGTTTTTT. It codes for CATKAHRGTNEKLFF.

V gene TRBV6-4 combines with J gene TRBJ1-1, with unresolved D. The length of the CDR3 is 13 residues. V lost 7 bases and J 4 bases, leaving 13 bases between the germline ends. Germline CDR1 reads MRHNA; CDR2 reads SNTAGT. CDR3 sequence: CASTYLSGTEAFF. CDR3 nucleotides: TGTGCCAGCACATACCTGAGCGGCACTGAAGCTTTCTTT.

Comment on this clonotype: The junction differs from germline at one of its ends, possibly a read error. The chain uses TRBV5-1 and TRBJ2-1; D unresolved. This CDR3 contains 11 residues. The germline V gene encodes CDR1 SGHRS and CDR2 YFSETQ. The DNA for the CDR3 is TGTGCCAGCAGCTTAGTGGATGAGCAGTTCTTC. Translating it yields CASSLVDEQFF.

This chain uses TRBV28 with TRBJ2-6; D gene ambiguous. CDR1 is MDHEN and CDR2 is SYDVKM in the germline V gene. V dropped 4 bases and J dropped 0 bases, with 13 bases sitting between them. The CDR3 totals 17 residues. DNA of the CDR3: TGTGCCAGCAGTTCGCTGGACGTTCGCTCTGGGGCCAACGTCCTGACTTTC. This encodes CASSSLDVRSGANVLTF.

This rearrangement joins TRBV9 to TRBJ1-3; D perhaps matches TRBD1 (6 bases). The V gene lost 3 bases and the J gene lost 0 bases, with 16 bases spanning the gap. Germline CDR1 reads SGDLS; CDR2 reads YYNGEE. The CDR3 consists of 17 residues. CDR3 protein: CASSAHIQGASGNTIYF. In nucleotides, the CDR3 is TGTGCCAGCAGCGCTCACATACAGGGCGCCTCTGGAAACACCATATATTTT.

The chain carries TRBV10-3 and TRBJ2-7; D might be TRBD1 (6 bases). CDR3 length: 11 amino acids. V lost 9 bases, J lost 3 bases, and 9 bases lay in between. CDR1 is ENHRY, CDR2 SYGVKD, per germline. The CDR3 here is CAISDSYEQYF. Written as DNA, the CDR3 is TGTGCCATTTCGGACAGCTACGAGCAGTACTTC.

The V call is TRBV28, the J call TRBJ1-5; the D gene is possibly TRBD1 (5 bases). Germline lookup yields CDR1 MDHEN and CDR2 SYDVKM. This CDR3 spans 14 amino acids. The ends were cut back, 3 bases at V and 2 bases at J, with 8 bases in the middle. The CDR3 spells CASSLTDRNQPQHF. The CDR3, as DNA: TGTGCCAGCAGTTTGACAGATCGCAATCAGCCCCAGCATTTT.

This clonotype came up a few times. The chain recombines TRBV5-1 with TRBJ2-1; D tentatively reads TRBD1 or TRBD2 (5 bases each). The CDR3 totals 13 residues. Per the germline V gene, CDR1 is SGHRS and CDR2 is YFSETQ. V lost 4 bases and J lost 8, with 13 bases in between. CDR3 in amino acids: CASSRGARDEQFF. Written as DNA, the CDR3 is TGCGCCAGCAGCCGAGGGGCCAGGGATGAGCAGTTCTTC.

The V gene is TRBV10-2, the J gene TRBJ2-7; tentatively, D is TRBD1 (5 bases). Germline V gene data show CDR1 as WSHSY and CDR2 as SAAADI. The CDR3 consists of 14 residues. The V gene lost 8 bases and the J gene lost 9 bases, with 23 bases spanning the gap. The CDR3 DNA reads TGCGCCAGCTGCCAGACCAGGGCAGGACCGTCGCAGTACTTC. Its protein product is CASCQTRAGPSQYF.

The rearrangement uses TRBV5-4 and TRBJ2-2; weak D call: TRBD1 (5 bases). V lost 6 bases, J lost 6 bases, and 15 bases lay in between. The CDR3 extends over 14 amino acids. CDR1 is SGHNT, CDR2 YYREEE, per germline (reference sequence). CDR3 region: CASTSPGFAGELFF. The CDR3 nucleotides read TGTGCCAGCACCTCGCCAGGGTTTGCCGGGGAGCTGTTTTTT. Combining the CDR3 with reference TRBV5-4 and TRBJ2-2 gives the whole variable domain ETGVTQSPTHLIKTRGQQVTLRCSSQSGHNTVSWYQQALGQGPQFIFQYYREEENGRGNFPPRFSGLQFPNYSSELNVNALELDDSALYLCASTSPGFAGELFFGEGSRLTVL.

The genes are TRBV29-1 and TRBJ2-5; tentatively, D is TRBD2 (5 bases). The V gene's germline CDR1 is SQVTM and CDR2 ANQGSEA. Between the trimmed V and J ends, which lost 3 bases and 2 bases, there was a span of 10 bases. The CDR3 totals 13 residues. The CDR3 sequence is CSVEPGIQETQYF. In DNA, the CDR3 is TGCAGCGTTGAGCCCGGGATACAAGAGACCCAGTACTTC. Combining the CDR3 with reference TRBV29-1 and TRBJ2-5 gives the whole variable domain SAVISQKPSRDICQRGTSLTIQCQVDSQVTMMFWYRQQPGQSLTLIATANQGSEATYESGFVIDKFPISRPNLTFSTLTVSNMSPEDSSIYLCSVEPGIQETQYFGPGTRLLVL.

This clonotype was seen once. The chain carries TRBV6-2 or TRBV6-3 and TRBJ1-1; D is perhaps TRBD1 (6 bases). Germline assignment: CDR1 MNHEY and CDR2 SVGEGT. Deletions cut 6 bases from V and 0 bases from J, with 17 bases between. The CDR3 extends over 16 amino acids. CDR3 in DNA: TGTGCCAGCAGACCGGGACAAAGAACCTTGAACACTGAAGCTTTCTTT. Protein sequence: CASRPGQRTLNTEAFF.

The gene calls are TRBV7-2 and TRBJ1-1, with 11 bases identical to TRBD1. Germline V gene data show CDR1 as SGHTA and CDR2 as FQGNSA. This CDR3 is built from 14 residues. V shed 8 bases and J 4 bases; nucleotides not matched to a gene: 6. The CDR3 DNA follows: TGTGCCAGCTTATGGGGGACAGGGGGCACTGAAGCTTTCTTT. Translated: CASLWGTGGTEAFF.

The J gene is TRBJ1-2, the V gene TRBV5-1; D possibly corresponds to TRBD1 (6 bases). The germline V and J ends were trimmed by 6 bases and 4 bases, with 19 bases remaining between them. CDR1 is SGHRS, CDR2 YFSETQ, per germline. The CDR3 spans 15 residues. The CDR3 region has the DNA TGCGCCAGCACCCGGTCGGGTGGACAGTCCTATGGCTACACCTTC. Protein: CASTRSGGQSYGYTF.